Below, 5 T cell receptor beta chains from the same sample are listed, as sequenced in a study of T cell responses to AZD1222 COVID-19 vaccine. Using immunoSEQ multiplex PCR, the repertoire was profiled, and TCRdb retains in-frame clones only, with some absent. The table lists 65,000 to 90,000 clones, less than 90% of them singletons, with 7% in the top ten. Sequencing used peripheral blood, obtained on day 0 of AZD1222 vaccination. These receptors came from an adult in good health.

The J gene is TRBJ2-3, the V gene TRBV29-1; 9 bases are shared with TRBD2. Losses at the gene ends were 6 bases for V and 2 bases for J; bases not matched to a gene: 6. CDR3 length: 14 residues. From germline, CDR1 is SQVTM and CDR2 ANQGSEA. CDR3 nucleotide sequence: TGCAGCGTGAACCGACTAGCGGACACAGATACGCAGTATTTT. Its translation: CSVNRLADTDTQYF.

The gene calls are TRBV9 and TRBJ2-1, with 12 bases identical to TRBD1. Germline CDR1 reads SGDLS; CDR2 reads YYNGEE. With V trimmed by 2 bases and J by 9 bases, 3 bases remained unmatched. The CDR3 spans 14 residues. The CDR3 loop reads CASSVGTGGGEQFF. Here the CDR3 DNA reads TGTGCCAGCAGCGTCGGGACAGGGGGCGGTGAGCAGTTCTTC.

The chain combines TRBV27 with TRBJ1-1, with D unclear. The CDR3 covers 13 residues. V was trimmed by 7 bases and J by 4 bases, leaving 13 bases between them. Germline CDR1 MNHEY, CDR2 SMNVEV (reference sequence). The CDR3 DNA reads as TGTGCCAGCAATCTAGGGCCGGCCACTGAAGCTTTCTTT. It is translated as CASNLGPATEAFF.

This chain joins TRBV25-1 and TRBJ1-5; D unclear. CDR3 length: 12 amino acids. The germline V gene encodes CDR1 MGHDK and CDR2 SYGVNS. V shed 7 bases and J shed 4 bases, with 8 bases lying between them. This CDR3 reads CASNGDNQPQHF. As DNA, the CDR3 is TGTGCCAGCAATGGTGATAATCAGCCCCAGCATTTT.

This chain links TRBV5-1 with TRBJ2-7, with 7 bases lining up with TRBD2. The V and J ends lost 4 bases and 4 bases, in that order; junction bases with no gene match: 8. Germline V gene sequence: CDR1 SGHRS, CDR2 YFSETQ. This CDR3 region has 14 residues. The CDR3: CASSMSSGLYEQYF. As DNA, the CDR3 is TGCGCCAGCAGCATGTCTAGCGGCCTATACGAGCAGTACTTC.